This record concerns one T cell receptor beta chain sequence. Its antigen is as yet unknown. Before sequencing, viral peptide pools were used by the ViraFEST assay to expand antigen-specific CD4+ T cells. Once cultured for 9 to 11 days, the cells underwent separation to obtain CD4+ T cells. Two-dose vaccination with either BNT162b2 or mRNA-1273 was given to the participants. Generated by immunoSEQ multiplex PCR, the TCRdb table keeps only in-frame clones and is missing some. The sample has roughly 34,000 clones; about four fifths are singletons. From germline, CDR1 is MNHEY and CDR2 SVGAGI. The ends were cut back, 2 bases at V and 7 bases at J, with 11 bases in the middle. The CDR3 runs to 14 residues. This record belongs to a study of vaccination effects on CD4 cells after COVID-19.

Sequenced here: CD4+ T cells from PBMCs cultured with HCoV-NL63 spike peptides, sampled after COVID-19 vaccination. The sequence came from a human donor who received a COVID-19 vaccine. Some clones in this sample may be carry-over from other donors' samples. The chain has TRBV6-5 and TRBJ1-4; possibly TRBD1 for D (6 bases). The CDR3 reads CASSYGGASEKLFF. The CDR3 DNA follows: TGTGCCAGCAGTTACGGGGGGGCAAGTGAAAAACTGTTTTTT.